The clone carrying this T cell receptor beta chain was picked up a small number of times. The data are from a study of metastatic and nonmetastatic thyroid tumors. Unmatched junction bases numbered 5, after V lost 8 bases and J lost 4 bases. Per the germline V gene, CDR1 is MNHNS and CDR2 is SASEGT. CDR3 size: 13 residues. Not a single patient had been given any form of treatment at any point before undergoing thyroid surgery. Using MiXCR, TCRdb reanalyzed the PCR reads. The sample holds just over 20,000 clones, 10% to 15% seen once. The receptor was isolated from a male donor with papillary thyroid cancer or a benign thyroid nodule (not recorded which). Some clones in this sample may be carry-over from other donors' samples. This sequence joins TRBV6-1 and TRBJ2-1; TRBD2 matches at 7 bases. The sample comprised blood. The CDR3 here is CASRDYRYNEQFF. The DNA of the CDR3 is TGTGCCAGCCGGGACTACCGTTACAATGAGCAGTTCTTC.